These 10 T cell receptor beta chains came from one sample sequenced in a study of shared clonotypes between healthy human individuals (dated by TCRdb to the early 2020s). Library generation was performed with the immunoSEQ multiplex PCR assay. Sourced from immuneACCESS, this table was stored by TCRdb with only in-frame sequences that have V and J called. A share of the clones is absent; for the studies checked, an unresolved V gene accounts for under half, and the remainder has no known explanation. This sample has about 640,000 clones in its table, and 72% of those were observed once. Approximately 1.8% of the sample lies in the top ten. Sequenced input: memory CD4+ T cells sorted from blood. The cell subset or site label corresponds to: CD45RA-negative fraction. The receptors originated from a woman in her twenties or thirties in good health.

The chain is built from TRBV19 and TRBJ2-3; D gene uncertain. Trimming removed 5 bases at V and 2 bases at J, with 11 bases between. Germline CDR1 reads LNHDA; CDR2 reads SQIVND (reference sequence). This CDR3 has 14 residues. CDR3 region: CASSGLRATDTQYF. The CDR3 bases are TGTGCCAGTAGTGGCTTGCGCGCCACAGATACGCAGTATTTT.

The V call is TRBV6-4, the J call TRBJ2-3; no firm D call. The CDR3 contains 17 residues. V shed 2 bases and J shed 2 bases, with 17 bases lying between them. Germline loops: CDR1 MRHNA, CDR2 SNTAGT. The CDR3 sequence: CASSDPALKRVTDTQYF. In DNA form, the CDR3 reads TGTGCCAGCAGTGACCCCGCCTTGAAGAGAGTCACAGATACGCAGTATTTT.

The V and J genes are TRBV28 and TRBJ1-3; unclear D gene. The CDR3 runs 15 residues. The ends were cut back, 4 bases at V and 2 bases at J, with 12 bases in the middle. The germline CDR1 and CDR2 sequences are MDHEN and SYDVKM. The CDR3 sequence: CASSSPTSPGNTIYF. The CDR3 DNA is TGTGCCAGCAGTTCACCGACATCCCCTGGAAACACCATATATTTT.

The V gene is TRBV6-6, the J gene TRBJ1-1; the match to TRBD1 covers 7 bases. J lost 6 bases, V lost 7 bases, and 11 bases had no gene match. The CDR3 spans 14 residues. CDR1 is MNHNY and CDR2 is SVGAGI in the germline V gene (reference sequence). The CDR3 sequence: CASTDREGDAEAFF. Here the CDR3 DNA reads TGTGCCAGCACCGACAGGGAAGGAGATGCTGAAGCTTTCTTT.

The rearrangement uses TRBV5-1 and TRBJ1-4, with 9 positions matching TRBD1. The CDR3 is 14 residues long. The V segment lost 4 bases and the J segment 6 bases; nucleotides outside the gene matches: 4. Germline lookup yields CDR1 SGHRS and CDR2 YFSETQ. CDR3 protein: CASSPGDRDEKLFF. The DNA for the CDR3 is TGCGCCAGCAGCCCCGGGGACAGGGATGAAAAACTGTTTTTT.

V usage is TRBV15 and J usage is TRBJ2-3; a weak D match, TRBD1 (7 bases). V gave up 5 bases and J gave up 6 bases, with 18 bases separating them. Germline V gene sequence: CDR1 LNHNV, CDR2 YYDKDF (reference sequence). CDR3 size: 15 residues. The chain's CDR3 is CATSGGQRGLDTQYF. The CDR3 DNA follows: TGTGCCACCAGCGGGGGACAGAGGGGACTCGATACGCAGTATTTT.

The chain uses TRBV4-1 and TRBJ2-1; perhaps TRBD2 as D (5 bases). Germline CDR1 reads MGHRA; CDR2 reads YSYEKL. Trimming shortened V by 4 bases and J by 0 bases, and 13 bases separated the two germline ends. The CDR3 has 16 amino acids. The CDR3 spells CASSRPSGNSYNEQFF. CDR3 DNA sequence: TGCGCCAGCAGCCGCCCTTCGGGGAACTCCTACAATGAGCAGTTCTTC.

The chain carries TRBV6-1 and TRBJ2-2; D gene ambiguous. The V and J ends lost 2 bases and 7 bases respectively, with 8 bases between them. This CDR3 is built from 13 residues. In germline, CDR1 is MNHNS, CDR2 SASEGT. The CDR3 spells CASSETPGGELFF. The CDR3 DNA sequence: TGTGCCAGCAGTGAAACACCCGGCGGGGAGCTGTTTTTT.

This chain joins TRBV5-4 and TRBJ2-5, with 10 bases that match TRBD1. Germline V CDR1 and CDR2: SGHNT, YYREEE (reference sequence). The CDR3 totals 16 residues. The junction had 8 bases not matched to a gene; V was cut back by 4 bases and J by 2 bases. The CDR3 here is CASSPDRGQGQETQYF. CDR3 nucleotide sequence: TGTGCCAGCAGCCCAGACAGGGGGCAGGGGCAAGAGACCCAGTACTTC.

The rearrangement links TRBV19 to TRBJ2-3; 9 nucleotides agree with TRBD2. The CDR3 loop spans 15 amino acids. V lost 7 bases and J lost 1; bases outside the gene matches: 6. Germline values: CDR1 LNHDA, CDR2 SQIVND (reference sequence). As DNA, the CDR3 is TGTGCCAGTAATCCCCGCGGGGGGGGCACAGATACGCAGTATTTT. Translated: CASNPRGGGTDTQYF. Full variable domain (rest looked up from reference TRBV19 and TRBJ2-3): DGGITQSPKYLFRKEGQNVTLSCEQNLNHDAMYWYRQDPGQGLRLIYYSQIVNDFQKGDIAEGYSVSREKKESFPLTVTSAQKNPTAFYLCASNPRGGGTDTQYFGPGTRLTVL.